These 32 T cell receptor beta chains originate from one sample sequenced in a study of T cells in Graves' hyperthyroidism and ophthalmopathy. Amplification yielded TCR beta CDR3 regions, with RNA transcripts as the source. TCR CDR3 underwent first-round RT-PCR with the HTBI primer set. One entry per CDR3 protein results from TCRdb running MiXCR on the multiplex PCR reads. The sample consists of some 98,000 distinct CDR3 sequences, around 37% of them appearing once. The sequencing sample was made of peripheral blood or thyroid tissue (not recorded which). These receptors were collected from a woman younger than 45 with Graves' hyperthyroidism.

In its sample, this clonotype was seen many times. The chain employs TRBV4-1 and TRBJ1-1; D may be TRBD1 (5 bases). The CDR3 is 14 amino acids. V was clipped by 8 bases and J by 5 bases, with 18 bases between them. Germline CDR1 and CDR2: MGHRA and YSYEKL. The CDR3, as DNA: TGCGCCAGCTCGCCGATTGGGGGGAGGACTGAAGCTTTCTTT. This translates into CASSPIGGRTEAFF.

This clonotype has a count of ten or more. J is TRBJ2-3 and V is TRBV5-1; 7 bases match TRBD1. This CDR3 is built from 15 residues. CDR1 and CDR2 (germline): SGHRS, YFSETQ. Losses at the gene ends were 1 base for V and 4 bases for J; bases not matched to a gene: 6. CDR3 DNA: TGCGCCAGCAGCTTGACCACAGGGGTATCAGATACGCAGTATTTT. Its protein is CASSLTTGVSDTQYF.

Regarding this clonotype: One junction end disagrees with the germline gene, perhaps due to a read error. The genes are TRBV10-3 and TRBJ1-4; 9 bases agree with TRBD1. The CDR3 runs to 17 residues. Germline loops: CDR1 ENHRY, CDR2 SYGVKD. The CDR3 sequence: CASSYETGGRTNEKLFF. As DNA, the CDR3 is TGTGCCAGCAGTTATGAGACAGGGGGAAGGACTAATGAAAAACTGTTTTTT.

This chain joins TRBV7-3 and TRBJ1-6; perhaps TRBD1 as D (5 bases). Between the trimmed V and J ends, which lost 11 bases and 9 bases, there was a span of 20 bases. Looked up from germline, CDR1 is SGHTA and CDR2 is FQGTGA. This CDR3 comprises 14 residues. DNA of the CDR3: TGTGCCTGTAGCTTAGCCGTTGGGGGTTCACCCCTCCACTTT. It translates to CACSLAVGGSPLHF.

This clonotype was found a few times. This chain uses TRBV28 with TRBJ1-2; D unresolved. CDR1 and CDR2 from the germline V gene are MDHEN and SYDVKM. The V end was cut by 2 bases, the J end by 7 bases, with 14 bases between. The CDR3 consists of 14 residues. CDR3 residues: CASSLPWRPFGYTF. The CDR3 coding sequence is TGTGCCAGCAGTTTACCGTGGCGGCCGTTTGGCTACACCTTC.

To note about this clonotype: No conserved phenylalanine or tryptophan is present at the end of the CDR3, so a read error is the likely explanation. The gene calls are TRBV7-3 and TRBJ2-7; D is uncertain. Trimming took 2 bases from V and 4 from J, leaving 9 bases between them. The germline CDR1 and CDR2 sequences are SGHTA and FQGTGA. The CDR3 is 13 amino acids. CDR3 residues: CASSLVGTYEQYL. Here the CDR3 DNA reads TGTGCCAGCAGCTTAGTGGGCACATACGAGCAGTACCTC.

Only one count was recorded for this clonotype. The V call is TRBV7-9, the J call TRBJ2-7, with a possible D match to TRBD1 (7 bases). The germline V gene encodes CDR1 SEHNR and CDR2 FQNEAQ (reference sequence). The CDR3 is 15 residues long. The ends were cut back, 2 bases at V and 5 bases at J, with 16 bases in the middle. The CDR3 bases are TGTGCCAGCAGCTTATTGGAGGGGGCGAAGAACGAGCAGTACTTC. This encodes CASSLLEGAKNEQYF. Full variable domain (remainder filled in from reference TRBV7-9 and TRBJ2-7): DTGVSQNPRHKITKRGQNVTFRCDPISEHNRLYWYRQTLGQGPEFLTYFQNEAQLEKSRLLSDRFSAERPKGSFSTLEIQRTEQGDSAMYLCASSLLEGAKNEQYFGPGTRLTVT.

Note on this clonotype: It may be a read error: a sequence one base away is much more abundant. The chain couples TRBV20-1 to TRBJ2-3; no reliable D call. V gave up 5 bases and J gave up 6 bases, with 12 bases separating them. CDR1 DFQATT and CDR2 SNEGSKA come from the germline V gene (reference sequence). This CDR3 region has 12 residues. The CDR3 DNA is TGCAGTGCTCCCCGTATATCTGATACGCAGTATTTT. This codes for CSAPRISDTQYF.

This clonotype was counted ten times or more. The genes are TRBV15 and TRBJ2-7; D may be TRBD1 (6 bases). The CDR3 is 15 residues long. Looked up from germline, CDR1 is LNHNV and CDR2 is YYDKDF (reference sequence). V was trimmed by 0 bases and J by 3 bases, leaving 12 bases between them. The CDR3 nucleotides read TGTGCCACCAGCAGAGAGCTGACAGGCGTCTACGAGCAGTACTTC. Protein sequence: CATSRELTGVYEQYF.

This chain links TRBV28 with TRBJ2-5, with 10 bases matching TRBD2. Germline V gene lookup returns CDR1 MDHEN and CDR2 SYDVKM. The CDR3 loop spans 17 amino acids. V lost 3 bases and J lost 4; bases outside the gene matches: 11. CDR3 sequence reads: CASSLLAGVIGGETQYF. DNA for the CDR3: TGTGCCAGCAGTTTGCTAGCGGGAGTTATAGGTGGAGAGACCCAGTACTTC.

This clonotype was found many times. The chain links TRBV2 to TRBJ1-6; D gene unclear. Trimming removed 6 bases at V and 2 bases at J, with 11 bases between. The CDR3 spans 15 residues. CDR1 is SNHLY, CDR2 FYNNEI, per germline. CDR3 loop: CASSRLETYNSPLHF. The CDR3 DNA reads as TGTGCCAGCAGCCGGTTGGAAACCTATAATTCACCCCTCCACTTT.

In this sample, this clonotype turned up many times. V usage is TRBV30 and J usage is TRBJ2-7; D is possibly TRBD1 (5 bases). In germline, CDR1 is GTSNPN, CDR2 SVGIG (reference sequence). The germline V and J ends were trimmed by 1 base and 3 bases, with 10 bases remaining between them. This CDR3 has 13 residues. The CDR3, as DNA: TGTGCCTGGAGTGCGGGCAGGGTCTACGAGCAGTACTTC. It translates to CAWSAGRVYEQYF.

V is TRBV9 and J is TRBJ2-2; no definite D call. The CDR3 spans 10 residues. Trimming cost V 4 bases and J 8 bases, with 3 bases left between them. Germline loops: CDR1 SGDLS, CDR2 YYNGEE. This chain's CDR3 is CASSQGELFF. Here the CDR3 DNA reads TGTGCCAGCAGCCAAGGGGAGCTGTTTTTT.

The table lists this clonotype with many counts. V is TRBV7-9 and J is TRBJ1-2, with no clear D. The CDR3 runs to 13 residues. V was clipped by 1 base and J by 8 bases, with 11 bases between them. CDR1 is SEHNR and CDR2 is FQNEAQ in the germline V gene (reference sequence). The CDR3 bases are TGTGCCAGCAGCTTAGGCGCTTTGGACGGCTACACCTTC. The encoded protein is CASSLGALDGYTF.

This chain joins TRBV29-1 and TRBJ2-5; 14 bases agree with TRBD2. The germline CDR1 and CDR2 sequences are SQVTM and ANQGSEA. V lost 7 bases and J lost 5; bases outside the gene matches: 9. This CDR3 spans 15 amino acids. As DNA, the CDR3 is TGCAGCGCTGGGACTAGCGGGAGAAGGCGGGAGACCCAGTACTTC. Its protein product is CSAGTSGRRRETQYF.

V usage is TRBV9 and J usage is TRBJ2-2; D is unresolved. The CDR3 is 15 residues long. The germline V gene has CDR1 SGDLS and CDR2 YYNGEE. Trimming removed 1 base from V and 2 bases from J, with 9 bases in between. CDR3 residues: CASSVQAGNTGELFF. The CDR3 DNA reads as TGTGCCAGCAGCGTACAGGCAGGAAACACCGGGGAGCTGTTTTTT.

This clonotype was recorded at least ten times. The J gene is TRBJ1-2, the V gene TRBV27; D possibly corresponds to TRBD1 (6 bases). V was shortened by 2 bases and J by 4 bases, with 8 bases between the two germline ends. The germline V gene encodes CDR1 MNHEY and CDR2 SMNVEV (reference sequence). This CDR3 region has 13 residues. The CDR3 spells CASSLDRRYGYTF. In nucleotides, the CDR3 is TGTGCCAGCAGTTTAGACAGGCGCTATGGCTACACCTTC.

This clonotype appeared many times. The chain joins TRBV5-8 to TRBJ2-3; 7 bases agree with TRBD2. Germline V lookup: CDR1 SGHTS, CDR2 YDEGEE. Germline trimming cut 5 bases from V and 3 bases from J; bases unmatched to any gene: 6. This CDR3 has 14 amino acids. Here the CDR3 DNA reads TGTGCCAGCAGTCCGACTAGCTCGACAGATACGCAGTATTTT. It encodes CASSPTSSTDTQYF.

This clonotype was detected only a few times. A single base separates this from a much larger clone, so it may be a read error. This chain links TRBV7-2 with TRBJ1-4, with 10 bases fitting TRBD1. The CDR3 length is 17 residues. The germline CDR1 and CDR2 sequences are SGHTA and FQGNSA. After removal of 4 bases from V and 10 bases from J, the junction contained 15 bases not matched to a gene. This CDR3 reads CASSWHDGGTGDGKLFF. The CDR3 region has the DNA TGTGCCAGCAGCTGGCACGATGGGGGGACAGGGGATGGAAAACTGTTTTTT.

This clonotype was seen ten or more times. The chain couples TRBV9 to TRBJ2-2; no definite D call. The CDR3 runs to 14 residues. The ends were cut back, 3 bases at V and 6 bases at J, with 12 bases in the middle. Per germline, CDR1 SGDLS and CDR2 YYNGEE. The CDR3 sequence is CASSALQRAGELFF. CDR3 DNA: TGTGCCAGCAGCGCACTTCAGCGAGCCGGGGAGCTGTTTTTT.

This chain joins TRBV7-2 and TRBJ2-1; weak D call: TRBD2 (6 bases). Germline CDR1 and CDR2: SGHTA and FQGNSA. This CDR3 region has 12 residues. The CDR3 reads CSLAMAHNEQFF. The CDR3, as DNA: TGTAGTCTAGCGATGGCACACAATGAGCAGTTCTTC.

Many counts were recorded for this clonotype. This chain uses TRBV5-1 with TRBJ1-1; D gene uncertain. The CDR3 is 14 amino acids. Trimming cost V 1 base and J 5 bases, with 12 bases left between them. Germline-derived CDR1 and CDR2 are SGHRS and YFSETQ. CDR3 sequence: CASSLTYSGTEAFF. As DNA, the CDR3 is TGCGCCAGCAGCTTGACCTACAGCGGAACTGAAGCTTTCTTT.

On this clonotype: One end of the junction does not line up with germline, which may come from a read error. J is TRBJ1-1 and V is TRBV10-3; no clear D gene. The CDR3 totals 16 residues. Germline CDR1 reads ENHRY; CDR2 reads SYGVKD. The CDR3 spells CASSSSTGRSNTEAFF. CDR3 nucleotides: TGTGCCAGCAGTTCATCGACCGGGAGGTCGAACACTGAAGCTTTCTTT.

This clonotype was seen at least ten times. The chain recombines TRBV5-1 with TRBJ1-1, with unresolved D. Trimming took 2 bases from V and 8 from J, leaving 16 bases between them. Looked up from germline, CDR1 is SGHRS and CDR2 is YFSETQ. The CDR3 consists of 14 residues. The chain's CDR3 is CASSFEVLFSEAFF. For the CDR3, the DNA is TGCGCCAGCAGCTTTGAGGTCCTTTTCTCCGAAGCTTTCTTT.

The V call is TRBV25-1, the J call TRBJ1-1; a weak D match, TRBD1 (6 bases). V was clipped by 1 base and J by 1 base, with 22 bases between them. From germline, CDR1 is MGHDK and CDR2 SYGVNS. This CDR3 region has 19 residues. The CDR3 nucleotides read TGTGCCAGCAGTGAATCGACCGCTCTGGGGAACAGGGAGAACACTGAAGCTTTCTTT. This gives the protein CASSESTALGNRENTEAFF.

This clonotype has ten or more counts. The V call is TRBV3-1, the J call TRBJ1-1; D is ambiguous. The CDR3 covers 12 residues. From germline, CDR1 is LGHDT and CDR2 YNNKEL (reference sequence). V lost 0 bases to trimming and J lost 12 bases, with 11 bases between them. CDR3 in DNA: TGTGCCAGCAGCCAAGAGGCCAGGTTAACTTTCTTT. Translating gives CASSQEARLTFF.

This clonotype was observed at least ten times. This chain uses TRBV5-1 with TRBJ2-5; D is perhaps TRBD2 (5 bases). Deletions cut 0 bases from V and 1 base from J, with 10 bases between. Germline-derived CDR1 and CDR2 are SGHRS and YFSETQ. The CDR3 is 15 amino acids. CDR3 loop: CASSLAGVPQETQYF. In DNA, the CDR3 is TGCGCCAGCAGCTTGGCCGGGGTTCCCCAAGAGACCCAGTACTTC.

With regard to this clonotype: This could be a read error, since a much larger clone is one nucleotide away. The missing conserved phenylalanine or tryptophan at the end of this CDR3 makes a read error likely. J is TRBJ1-4 and V is TRBV12-3 or TRBV12-4; tentatively, D is TRBD1 (6 bases). The V and J ends lost 2 bases and 8 bases respectively, with 9 bases between them. The CDR3 totals 13 residues. The CDR3 protein is CASSLWGGEKLFS. CDR3 nucleotide sequence: TGTGCCAGCAGTTTATGGGGGGGCGAAAAACTGTTTTCT.

In its sample, this clonotype was seen many times. The chain joins TRBV7-6 to TRBJ2-7; 15 positions match TRBD2. CDR3 length: 15 amino acids. V lost 6 bases, J lost 7 bases, and 7 bases stayed unmatched. The germline gives CDR1 SGHVS, CDR2 FNYEAQ. CDR3 coding DNA: TGTGCCAGCAGTTTGGGACTAGCGGGAGGAGCTGAGCAGTACTTC. Residues: CASSLGLAGGAEQYF.

With respect to this clonotype: A much larger clone differs from this one at a single base, so this may be a read error. V gene TRBV2 combines with J gene TRBJ2-5; 8 bases map to TRBD2. CDR1 is SNHLY and CDR2 is FYNNEI in the germline V gene. V lost 6 bases, J lost 5 bases, and 11 bases stayed unmatched. The CDR3 is 15 amino acids. In nucleotides, the CDR3 is TGTGCCAGCAGCCCAATGGGGACTAGAAGGGAGACCCAGTACTTC. It specifies CASSPMGTRRETQYF.

This clonotype has ten or more counts. V usage is TRBV9 and J usage is TRBJ2-2, with D perhaps TRBD2 (7 bases). Looked up from germline, CDR1 is SGDLS and CDR2 is YYNGEE. This CDR3 is built from 16 residues. V was pared by 2 bases and J by 2 bases, with 13 bases between. Here the CDR3 DNA reads TGTGCCAGCAGCGTGAGGGGGGGAAGAAACACCGGGGAGCTGTTTTTT. This encodes CASSVRGGRNTGELFF.

This clonotype was detected ten times or more. Compared with germline, one end of the junction differs, possibly owing to a read error. The J gene is TRBJ1-6, the V gene TRBV7-9; no clear D. The CDR3 runs to 14 residues. Germline V gene data show CDR1 as SEHNR and CDR2 as FQNEAQ (reference sequence). The CDR3 here is CASSLMAGYSPLHF. CDR3 bases: TGTGCCAGCAGCTTAATGGCGGGATATTCGCCCCTCCACTTT. The complete variable domain, with remaining parts taken from reference TRBV7-9 and TRBJ1-6, reads DTGVSQNPRHKITKRGQNVTFRCDPISEHNRLYWYRQTLGQGPEFLTYFQNEAQLEKSRLLSDRFSAERPKGSFSTLEIQRTEQGDSAMYLCASSLMAGYSPLHFGNGTRLTVT.